These 26 T cell receptor beta chains originate from one sample sequenced in a study of shared clonotypes between healthy human individuals. Here immunoSEQ multiplex PCR was the method, and the copy in TCRdb shows in-frame clones only, minus some. The table includes 1.5 million to 1.9 million clones, roughly 98% detected once. The source material was naive CD4+ T cells sorted from blood. Subset defined: CD45RA+ positively selected. These receptors all come from a man aged 30 to 39 in good health.

V is TRBV19 and J is TRBJ2-5; D remains unclear. Germline V CDR1 and CDR2: LNHDA, SQIVND (reference sequence). The CDR3 covers 13 residues. The V gene lost 2 bases and the J gene lost 5 bases, with 9 bases spanning the gap. The DNA for the CDR3 is TGTGCCAGTAGTATAACTGCACGGGAGACCCAGTACTTC. Encoded protein: CASSITARETQYF. Full variable domain (outside the CDR3, taken from reference TRBV19 and TRBJ2-5): DGGITQSPKYLFRKEGQNVTLSCEQNLNHDAMYWYRQDPGQGLRLIYYSQIVNDFQKGDIAEGYSVSREKKESFPLTVTSAQKNPTAFYLCASSITARETQYFGPGTRLLVL.

Regarding this clone: The sample contains more than one DNA sequence encoding this CDR3. This chain links TRBV4-3 with TRBJ2-7; D might be TRBD2 (5 bases). Trimming shortened V by 4 bases and J by 3 bases, and 13 bases separated the two germline ends. Germline V lookup: CDR1 LGHNA, CDR2 YSLEER. The CDR3 has 14 amino acids. The CDR3, as DNA: TGCGCCAGCAGCCGCGGCCGCGGGTTCTACGAGCAGTACTTC. This translates into CASSRGRGFYEQYF.

V usage is TRBV9 and J usage is TRBJ2-6; TRBD1 matches 9 bases. The V gene end was trimmed by 3 bases and the J gene end by 2 bases; junction bases not matched to a gene: 12. Germline V lookup: CDR1 SGDLS, CDR2 YYNGEE. The CDR3 spans 19 residues. CDR3 in DNA: TGTGCCAGCAGCGGATCTACAGGGGGCGCATATCCTGGGGCCAACGTCCTGACTTTC. It encodes CASSGSTGGAYPGANVLTF.

The chain recombines TRBV4-1 with TRBJ1-1; D is ambiguous. Trimming shortened V by 0 bases and J by 1 base, and 6 bases separated the two germline ends. The germline gives CDR1 MGHRA, CDR2 YSYEKL. This CDR3 is built from 14 residues. CDR3 region: CASSQDLANTEAFF. Written as DNA, the CDR3 is TGCGCCAGCAGCCAAGATCTCGCGAACACTGAAGCTTTCTTT.

The chain uses TRBV19 and TRBJ2-5, with 7 positions matching TRBD2. The J segment lost 10 bases and the V segment lost 0 bases, leaving 2 bases of the junction unmatched. The CDR3 spans 12 residues. Per germline, CDR1 LNHDA and CDR2 SQIVND (reference sequence). The CDR3: CASSIDRGVQYF. CDR3 sequence (DNA): TGTGCCAGTAGTATAGATCGGGGGGTCCAGTACTTC.

This clone is a singleton in its sample. Here the CDR3 DNA reads TGCGCCAGCAGTGAGCCGAGGGTCACTGAGCAGTTCTTC. Its protein is CASSEPRVTEQFF. The gene calls are TRBV10-2 and TRBJ2-1; D possibly corresponds to TRBD2 (5 bases). The length of the CDR3 is 13 residues. Germline CDR1 is WSHSY and CDR2 is SAAADI. V lost 2 bases, J lost 9 bases, and 11 bases lay in between.

The rearrangement links TRBV27 to TRBJ1-2; the D gene is possibly TRBD1 (6 bases). Trimming removed 6 bases at V and 6 bases at J, with 11 bases between. This CDR3 is built from 12 residues. Germline V gives CDR1 MNHEY, CDR2 SMNVEV (reference sequence). CDR3 nucleotides: TGTGCCAGCAGCCGTCCAGGGGATGGCTACACCTTC. Its translation is CASSRPGDGYTF.

J is TRBJ2-3 and V is TRBV18, with D possibly being TRBD1 (6 bases). Trimming took 0 bases from V and 4 from J, leaving 11 bases between them. CDR3 length equals 15 residues. Germline CDR1 is KGHSH and CDR2 is LQKENI. The CDR3 DNA follows: TGTGCCAGCTCACCACCGGCAGGGGCGGCAGATACGCAGTATTTT. Protein: CASSPPAGAADTQYF.

A remark on this clone: Different DNA sequences within this sample yield the same CDR3. The chain has TRBV5-1 and TRBJ1-2; possible D gene TRBD1, 6 bases. V lost 3 bases and J 4 bases, leaving 10 bases between the germline ends. Per germline, CDR1 SGHRS and CDR2 YFSETQ. The CDR3 has 13 amino acids. The CDR3 sequence: CASSSTGIYGYTF. CDR3 nucleotides: TGCGCCAGCAGCTCGACAGGCATCTATGGCTACACCTTC. The variable domain in full, with the rest retrieved from reference TRBV5-1 and TRBJ1-2, is KAGVTQTPRYLIKTRGQQVTLSCSPISGHRSVSWYQQTPGQGLQFLFEYFSETQRNKGNFPGRFSGRQFSNSRSEMNVSTLELGDSALYLCASSSTGIYGYTFGSGTRLTVV.

This chain connects TRBV27 to TRBJ2-5, with TRBD2 matching 9 bases. CDR3 length equals 14 residues. Germline assignment: CDR1 MNHEY and CDR2 SMNVEV (reference sequence). The junction had 4 bases not matched to a gene; V was cut back by 3 bases and J by 5 bases. Here the CDR3 DNA reads TGTGCCAGCAGTTTCGTAGCGGGAGCTGAGACCCAGTACTTC. As protein: CASSFVAGAETQYF.

The chain uses TRBV19 and TRBJ2-7; D ambiguous. Germline values: CDR1 LNHDA, CDR2 SQIVND (reference sequence). The CDR3 loop spans 13 amino acids. Trimming left V 1 base short and J 6 bases short, with 10 bases between. CDR3 bases: TGTGCCAGTAGTATAGGTCCCCGGGCCGAGCAGTACTTC. It encodes CASSIGPRAEQYF.

This chain joins TRBV18 and TRBJ2-7; possible D gene TRBD2, 6 bases. Trimming pared 1 base from V and 5 bases from J, leaving 12 bases between. Germline loops: CDR1 KGHSH, CDR2 LQKENI. This CDR3 has 14 residues. The CDR3 here is CASSPLSGDDEQYF. DNA of the CDR3: TGTGCCAGCTCACCACTCTCGGGAGACGACGAGCAGTACTTC.

J is TRBJ2-1 and V is TRBV6-1; TRBD2 might be the D (5 bases). V shed 1 base and J shed 7 bases, with 20 bases lying between them. The CDR3 covers 17 residues. From germline, CDR1 is MNHNS and CDR2 SASEGT. CDR3 protein: CASSEGDTLRWTNEQFF. In DNA form, the CDR3 reads TGTGCCAGCAGTGAAGGGGATACCCTCAGGTGGACTAATGAGCAGTTCTTC.

Here the CDR3 reads CASSFSNRGSSGANVLTF. The CDR3 region has the DNA TGTGCCAGCAGTTTCTCGAACAGGGGCTCCTCTGGGGCCAACGTCCTGACTTTC. The chain couples TRBV27 to TRBJ2-6; 7 bases align to TRBD1. CDR1 and CDR2 from the germline V gene are MNHEY and SMNVEV (reference sequence). The CDR3 length is 18 residues. The V and J ends lost 3 bases and 0 bases, in that order; junction bases with no gene match: 8.

The rearrangement joins TRBV9 to TRBJ2-3, with D possibly being TRBD1 (5 bases). From germline, CDR1 is SGDLS and CDR2 YYNGEE. Between the trimmed V and J ends, which lost 0 bases and 3 bases, there was a span of 17 bases. There are 17 residues in the CDR3. CDR3 amino acids: CASSVEGARRITDTQYF. CDR3 nucleotide sequence: TGTGCCAGCAGCGTAGAAGGGGCGCGCCGGATAACAGATACGCAGTATTTT. Combining the CDR3 with reference TRBV9 and TRBJ2-3 gives the whole variable domain DSGVTQTPKHLITATGQRVTLRCSPRSGDLSVYWYQQSLDQGLQFLIQYYNGEERAKGNILERFSAQQFPDLHSELNLSSLELGDSALYFCASSVEGARRITDTQYFGPGTRLTVL.

The V call is TRBV5-1, the J call TRBJ1-1; 9 bases align to TRBD1. Trimming removed 5 bases from V and 4 bases from J; junction bases left unmatched: 15. The CDR3 runs 17 residues. The V gene's germline CDR1 is SGHRS and CDR2 YFSETQ. CDR3 nucleotides: TGCGCCAGCAGACAAACGGGGGACAGGGTCCTTCTCACTGAAGCTTTCTTT. Amino acid sequence: CASRQTGDRVLLTEAFF.

The rearrangement uses TRBV7-8 and TRBJ2-5; the match to TRBD1 covers 7 bases. Trimming at V came to 4 bases and at J to 3 bases, leaving 5 bases not matched to a gene. The CDR3 is 14 residues long. The germline V gene encodes CDR1 SGHVS and CDR2 FQNEAQ. The CDR3: CASSSGTAEETQYF. CDR3 nucleotide sequence: TGTGCCAGCAGCTCCGGGACAGCGGAAGAGACCCAGTACTTC.

V gene TRBV5-1 combines with J gene TRBJ2-1; 8 bases match TRBD2. V gave up 4 bases and J gave up 4 bases; unmatched junction bases: 16. Germline values: CDR1 SGHRS, CDR2 YFSETQ. The CDR3 runs 18 residues. CDR3 sequence reads: CASSATITSGTTYNEQFF. In DNA form, the CDR3 reads TGCGCCAGCAGCGCCACCATCACTAGCGGTACCACGTACAATGAGCAGTTCTTC. Using reference TRBV5-1 and TRBJ2-1 for the parts outside the CDR3, the full variable domain is KAGVTQTPRYLIKTRGQQVTLSCSPISGHRSVSWYQQTPGQGLQFLFEYFSETQRNKGNFPGRFSGRQFSNSRSEMNVSTLELGDSALYLCASSATITSGTTYNEQFFGPGTRLTVL.

The V and J genes are TRBV28 and TRBJ2-1; D unclear. CDR3 length equals 16 residues. V dropped 6 bases and J dropped 6 bases, with 21 bases sitting between them. The germline CDR1 and CDR2 sequences are MDHEN and SYDVKM. The CDR3 DNA is TGTGCCAGCAGCTTCCGTTCGAGACCATCGTTCAATGAGCAGTTCTTC. Translation: CASSFRSRPSFNEQFF.

The chain is built from TRBV7-2 and TRBJ1-3; D perhaps matches TRBD1 (6 bases). The CDR3 is made up of 16 amino acids. Germline CDR1 SGHTA, CDR2 FQGNSA. V dropped 4 bases and J dropped 6 bases, with 19 bases sitting between them. This CDR3 reads CASSSSPENRENTIYF. The CDR3 DNA sequence: TGTGCCAGCAGCTCATCGCCAGAAAACAGGGAAAACACCATATATTTT. The complete variable domain, with remaining parts taken from reference TRBV7-2 and TRBJ1-3, reads GAGVSQSPSNKVTEKGKDVELRCDPISGHTALYWYRQSLGQGLEFLIYFQGNSAPDKSGLPSDRFSAERTGGSVSTLTIQRTQQEDSAVYLCASSSSPENRENTIYFGEGSWLTVV.

This chain joins TRBV7-2 and TRBJ1-5, with a possible D match to TRBD1 (6 bases). The germline V and J ends were trimmed by 1 base and 11 bases, with 18 bases remaining between them. Germline V gene data show CDR1 as SGHTA and CDR2 as FQGNSA. CDR3 length equals 15 residues. The CDR3 DNA is TGTGCCAGCAGCTTAGGGACAGTCCTGAGTTCGGCCCAGCATTTT. It yields the protein CASSLGTVLSSAQHF.

As for this clone: The sample carries other DNA sequences with the same CDR3. The genes are TRBV7-9 and TRBJ2-3; TRBD2 matches 10 bases. The CDR3 runs 15 residues. The germline V gene has CDR1 SEHNR and CDR2 FQNEAQ (reference sequence). The J segment lost 6 bases and the V segment lost 1 base, leaving 4 bases of the junction unmatched. The CDR3 DNA reads TGTGCCAGCAGCTTAGGGTCTAGCGGGAGCGATACGCAGTATTTT. As protein: CASSLGSSGSDTQYF.

The J gene is TRBJ2-7, the V gene TRBV30; tentatively, D is TRBD2 (6 bases). Trimming stripped 8 bases from V and 5 bases from J, with 19 bases between. The CDR3 extends over 13 amino acids. Germline V gene lookup returns CDR1 GTSNPN and CDR2 SVGIG (reference sequence). The CDR3 region has the DNA TGTGCCGGGCGGGGCAGGGTGAGTCACGAGCAGTACTTC. Residues: CAGRGRVSHEQYF.

CDR3 coding DNA: TGTGCCAGCAGCTTGAGTCAGGGCTCCTACGAGCAGTACTTC. Amino acids: CASSLSQGSYEQYF. This sequence joins TRBV7-9 and TRBJ2-7, with D perhaps TRBD1 (5 bases). V was cut by 3 bases and J by 0 bases, with 9 bases left in between. Germline-derived CDR1 and CDR2 are SEHNR and FQNEAQ (reference sequence). This CDR3 is built from 14 residues.

This chain links TRBV10-1 with TRBJ2-1; 12 nucleotides agree with TRBD2. The CDR3 loop spans 14 amino acids. V lost 5 bases, J lost 6 bases, and 2 bases stayed unmatched. Germline CDR1 and CDR2: WNHNN and SYGVQD (reference sequence). The CDR3 nucleotides are TGCGCCAGCAGTCGACTAGCGGGAGTCAATGAGCAGTTCTTC. Protein sequence: CASSRLAGVNEQFF.

The chain links TRBV6-5 to TRBJ2-7, with no clear D. The CDR3 has 15 amino acids. Germline V gives CDR1 MNHEY, CDR2 SVGAGI. Trimming took off 4 bases at V and 2 bases at J, with 15 bases between the two ends. The CDR3 protein is CASSSLVGRTYEQYF. CDR3 nucleotide sequence: TGTGCCAGCAGTTCTCTAGTTGGTCGGACCTACGAGCAGTACTTC.